This TCR beta chain was sequenced during a study of beta chain features in type 1 diabetes. The authors reverse transcribed all of the isolated RNA, so sequencing captured expressed TCRB transcripts. TCRdb's copy holds only in-frame clones and misses some; the assay was immunoSEQ multiplex PCR. In the table there are 250,000 to 300,000 clones, approximately 25% of which are singletons. This clone appeared a few times. Its antigen is not known. Study results and caveats: Within patients, naive, central memory and Treg TCRB repertoires seemed more similar than within healthy donors. In all four CD4+ subsets, TCRB CDR3 length was significantly, moderately reduced in type 1 diabetes. The analysis here could not establish whether HLA type shapes TCRB rearrangement.

This CDR3 spans 16 amino acids. Germline CDR1 reads MGHDK; CDR2 reads SYGVNS. Trimming pared 4 bases from V and 3 bases from J, leaving 18 bases between. This chain uses TRBV25-1 with TRBJ1-2, with D perhaps matching TRBD1 (6 bases). Sequencing used naive CD4+ T cells from blood. This TCR came from a woman in her thirties with type 1 diabetes. The chain's CDR3 is CASSGKQGNGYYGYTF. DNA for the CDR3: TGTGCCAGCAGTGGGAAACAGGGTAACGGGTACTATGGCTACACCTTC.